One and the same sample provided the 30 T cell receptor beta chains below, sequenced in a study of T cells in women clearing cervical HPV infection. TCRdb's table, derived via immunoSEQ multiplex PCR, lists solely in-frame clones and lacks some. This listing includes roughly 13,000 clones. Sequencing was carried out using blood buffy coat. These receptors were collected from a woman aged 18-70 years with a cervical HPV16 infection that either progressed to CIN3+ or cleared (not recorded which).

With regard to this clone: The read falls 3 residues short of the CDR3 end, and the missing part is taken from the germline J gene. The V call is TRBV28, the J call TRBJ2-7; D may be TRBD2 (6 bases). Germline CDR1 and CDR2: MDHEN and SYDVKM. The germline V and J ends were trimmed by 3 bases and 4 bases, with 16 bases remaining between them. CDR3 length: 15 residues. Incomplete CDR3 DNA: TGTGCCAGCAGTTTGCGGGGCAGCCAACCGTACGAG. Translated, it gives CASSLRGSQPYE. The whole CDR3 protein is CASSLRGSQPYEQYF.

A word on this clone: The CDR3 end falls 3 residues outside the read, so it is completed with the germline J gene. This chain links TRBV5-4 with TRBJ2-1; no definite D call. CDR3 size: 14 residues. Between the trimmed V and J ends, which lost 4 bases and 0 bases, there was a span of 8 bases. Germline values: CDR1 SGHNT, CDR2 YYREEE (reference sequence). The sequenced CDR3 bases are TGTGCCAGCAGCCCGGTGAGCTCCTACAATGAG. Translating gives CASSPVSSYNE. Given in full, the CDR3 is CASSPVSSYNEQFF. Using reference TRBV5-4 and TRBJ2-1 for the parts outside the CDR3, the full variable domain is ETGVTQSPTHLIKTRGQQVTLRCSSQSGHNTVSWYQQALGQGPQFIFQYYREEENGRGNFPPRFSGLQFPNYSSELNVNALELDDSALYLCASSPVSSYNEQFFGPGTRLTVL.

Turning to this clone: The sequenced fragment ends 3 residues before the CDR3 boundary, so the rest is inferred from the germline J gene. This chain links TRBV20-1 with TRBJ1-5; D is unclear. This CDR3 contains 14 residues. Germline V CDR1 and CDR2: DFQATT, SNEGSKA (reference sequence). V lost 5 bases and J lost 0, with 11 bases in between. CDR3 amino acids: CSALGDYSNQPQHF. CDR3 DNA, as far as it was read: TGCAGTGCTCTAGGTGACTATAGCAATCAGCCC.

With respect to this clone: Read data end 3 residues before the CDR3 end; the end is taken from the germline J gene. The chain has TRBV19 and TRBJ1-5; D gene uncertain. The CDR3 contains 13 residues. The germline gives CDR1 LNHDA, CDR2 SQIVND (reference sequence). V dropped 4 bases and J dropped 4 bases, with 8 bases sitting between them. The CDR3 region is CASSKEGNQPQHF. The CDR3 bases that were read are TGTGCCAGTAGTAAAGAAGGGAATCAGCCC.

The covered CDR3 bases are TGTGCCAGCAGCTTGGTGGGTGGACAGCATAATTCACCA. This sequence encodes CASSLVGGQHNSP. The entire CDR3 protein reads CASSLVGGQHNSPLFF. The genes are TRBV5-4 and TRBJ1-4; D possibly corresponds to TRBD1 (6 bases). The read ends 3 residues before the CDR3 terminus; that terminus is restored from the germline J gene. Germline V CDR1 and CDR2: SGHNT, YYREEE (reference sequence). The CDR3 totals 16 residues. The variable domain in full, with the rest retrieved from reference TRBV5-4 and TRBJ1-4, is ETGVTQSPTHLIKTRGQQVTLRCSSQSGHNTVSWYQQALGQGPQFIFQYYREEENGRGNFPPRFSGLQFPNYSSELNVNALELDDSALYLCASSLVGGQHNSPLFFGSGTQLSVL.

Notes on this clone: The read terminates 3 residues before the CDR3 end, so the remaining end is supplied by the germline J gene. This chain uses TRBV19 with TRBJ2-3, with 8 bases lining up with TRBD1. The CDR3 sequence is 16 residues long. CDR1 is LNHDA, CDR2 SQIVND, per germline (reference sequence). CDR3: CASSSARQGWRETQYF. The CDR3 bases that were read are TGTGCCAGTAGCAGCGCACGACAGGGGTGGCGAGAGACG. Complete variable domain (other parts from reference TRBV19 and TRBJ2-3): DGGITQSPKYLFRKEGQNVTLSCEQNLNHDAMYWYRQDPGQGLRLIYYSQIVNDFQKGDIAEGYSVSREKKESFPLTVTSAQKNPTAFYLCASSSARQGWRETQYFGPGTRLTVL.

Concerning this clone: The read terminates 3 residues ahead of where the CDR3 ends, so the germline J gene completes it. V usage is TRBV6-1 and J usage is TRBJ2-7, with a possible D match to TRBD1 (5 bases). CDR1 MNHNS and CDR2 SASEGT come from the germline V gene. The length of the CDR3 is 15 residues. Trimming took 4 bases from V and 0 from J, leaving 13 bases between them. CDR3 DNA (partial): TGTGCCAGCAGTGGTTCAGGGTCGGCCTCCTACGAG. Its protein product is CASSGSGSASYE. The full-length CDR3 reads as CASSGSGSASYEQYF.

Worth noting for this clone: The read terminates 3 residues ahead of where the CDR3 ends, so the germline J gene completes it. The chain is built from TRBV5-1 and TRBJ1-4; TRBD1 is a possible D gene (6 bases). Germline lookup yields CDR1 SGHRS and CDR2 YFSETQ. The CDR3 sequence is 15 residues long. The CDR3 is CASSLGTAEMSKLFF. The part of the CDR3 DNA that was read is TGCGCCAGCAGCTTGGGGACAGCTGAGATGAGTAAA.

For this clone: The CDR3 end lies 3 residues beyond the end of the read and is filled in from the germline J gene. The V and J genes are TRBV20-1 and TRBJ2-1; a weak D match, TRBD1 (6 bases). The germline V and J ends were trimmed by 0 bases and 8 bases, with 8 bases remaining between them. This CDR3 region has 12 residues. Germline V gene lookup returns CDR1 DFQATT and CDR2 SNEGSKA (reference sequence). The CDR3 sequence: CSARDQGYEQFF. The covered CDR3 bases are TGCAGTGCTAGAGATCAGGGGTATGAG.

The covered CDR3 bases are TGTGCCAGCAGCTTAGTTGACAGCCATCAGCCG. Its translation: CASSLVDSHQP. The CDR3 as a whole reads CASSLVDSHQPQYF. V gene TRBV7-7 combines with J gene TRBJ2-3, with a possible D match to TRBD1 (5 bases). The CDR3 end falls 3 residues outside the read, so it is completed with the germline J gene. Germline loops: CDR1 SSHAT, CDR2 FNYEAQ (reference sequence). The length of the CDR3 is 14 residues. The whole variable domain, filled in from reference TRBV7-7 and TRBJ2-3, reads GAGVSQSPRYKVTKRGQDVTLRCDPISSHATLYWYQQALGQGPEFLTYFNYEAQPDKSGLPSDRFSAERPEGSISTLTIQRTEQRDSAMYRCASSLVDSHQPQYFGPGTRLTVL.

Incomplete CDR3 DNA: TGCGCCAGCAGCTTGGCCAATAGGGCAACAACCGGGGAG. Amino acids: CASSLANRATTGE. The whole CDR3 region reads CASSLANRATTGELFF. The chain combines TRBV5-1 with TRBJ2-2; D remains ambiguous. The read halts 3 residues ahead of the CDR3 end, with the missing end drawn from the germline J gene. Germline V gives CDR1 SGHRS, CDR2 YFSETQ. The CDR3 has 16 amino acids. Between the trimmed V and J ends, which lost 0 bases and 5 bases, there was a span of 14 bases. The full variable domain, in which reference TRBV5-1 and TRBJ2-2 provide the parts outside the CDR3, is KAGVTQTPRYLIKTRGQQVTLSCSPISGHRSVSWYQQTPGQGLQFLFEYFSETQRNKGNFPGRFSGRQFSNSRSEMNVSTLELGDSALYLCASSLANRATTGELFFGEGSRLTVL.

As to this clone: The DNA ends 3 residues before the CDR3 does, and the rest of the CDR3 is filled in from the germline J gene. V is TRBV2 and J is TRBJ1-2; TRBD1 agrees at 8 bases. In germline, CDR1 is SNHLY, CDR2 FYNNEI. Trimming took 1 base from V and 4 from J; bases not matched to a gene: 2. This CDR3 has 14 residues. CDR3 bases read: TGTGCCAGCAGTGAAGGGACAGGGTTCTATGGC. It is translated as CASSEGTGFYG. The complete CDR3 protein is CASSEGTGFYGYTF.

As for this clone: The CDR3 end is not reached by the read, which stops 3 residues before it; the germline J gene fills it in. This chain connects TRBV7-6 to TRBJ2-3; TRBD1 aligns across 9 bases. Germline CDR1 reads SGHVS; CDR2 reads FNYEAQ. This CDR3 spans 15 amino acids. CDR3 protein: CASSPVPGQGETQYF. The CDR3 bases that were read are TGTGCCAGCAGCCCCGTGCCGGGACAGGGAGAGACG.

CDR3 region: CASSLKAGGQETQYF. The DNA read from the CDR3 is TGTGCCAGCAGCTTAAAAGCGGGGGGGCAAGAGACC. The J gene is TRBJ2-5, the V gene TRBV7-9; 10 bases align to TRBD2. From the germline J gene comes the end of the CDR3, since the read stops 3 residues before it. This CDR3 spans 15 amino acids. The germline V gene encodes CDR1 SEHNR and CDR2 FQNEAQ (reference sequence). V was clipped by 2 bases and J by 2 bases; unmatched bases: 2. Based on the CDR3 plus reference TRBV7-9 and TRBJ2-5, the full variable domain is DTGVSQNPRHKITKRGQNVTFRCDPISEHNRLYWYRQTLGQGPEFLTYFQNEAQLEKSRLLSDRFSAERPKGSFSTLEIQRTEQGDSAMYLCASSLKAGGQETQYFGPGTRLLVL.

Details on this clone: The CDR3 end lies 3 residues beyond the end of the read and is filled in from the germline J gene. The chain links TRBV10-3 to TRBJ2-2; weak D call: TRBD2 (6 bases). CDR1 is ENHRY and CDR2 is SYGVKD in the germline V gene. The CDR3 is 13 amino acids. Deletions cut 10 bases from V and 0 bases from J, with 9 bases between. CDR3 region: CATGTSNTGELFF. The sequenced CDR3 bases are TGTGCCACTGGGACTTCGAACACCGGGGAG.

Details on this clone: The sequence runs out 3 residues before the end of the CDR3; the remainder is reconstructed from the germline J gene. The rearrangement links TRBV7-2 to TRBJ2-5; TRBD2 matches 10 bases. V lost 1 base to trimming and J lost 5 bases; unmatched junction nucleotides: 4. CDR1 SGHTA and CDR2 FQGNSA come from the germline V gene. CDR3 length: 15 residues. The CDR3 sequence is CASSLVAGGKETQYF. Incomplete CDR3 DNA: TGTGCCAGCAGCTTAGTAGCGGGGGGCAAGGAGACC. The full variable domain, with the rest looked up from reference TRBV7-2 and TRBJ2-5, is GAGVSQSPSNKVTEKGKDVELRCDPISGHTALYWYRQSLGQGLEFLIYFQGNSAPDKSGLPSDRFSAERTGGSVSTLTIQRTQQEDSAVYLCASSLVAGGKETQYFGPGTRLLVL.

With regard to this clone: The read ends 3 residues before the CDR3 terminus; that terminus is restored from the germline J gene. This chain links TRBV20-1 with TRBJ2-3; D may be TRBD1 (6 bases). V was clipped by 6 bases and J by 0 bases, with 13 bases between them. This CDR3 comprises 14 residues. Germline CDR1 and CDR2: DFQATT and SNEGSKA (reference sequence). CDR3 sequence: CSARPTGSTDTQYF. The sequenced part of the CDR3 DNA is TGCAGTGCCAGGCCGACAGGTAGCACAGATACG.

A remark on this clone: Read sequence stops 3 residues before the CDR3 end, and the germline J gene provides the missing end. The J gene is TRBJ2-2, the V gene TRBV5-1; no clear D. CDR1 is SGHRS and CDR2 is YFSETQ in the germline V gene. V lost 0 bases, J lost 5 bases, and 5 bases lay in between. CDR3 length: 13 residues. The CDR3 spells CASSLERTGELFF. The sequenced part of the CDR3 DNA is TGCGCCAGCAGCTTGGAACGGACCGGGGAG.

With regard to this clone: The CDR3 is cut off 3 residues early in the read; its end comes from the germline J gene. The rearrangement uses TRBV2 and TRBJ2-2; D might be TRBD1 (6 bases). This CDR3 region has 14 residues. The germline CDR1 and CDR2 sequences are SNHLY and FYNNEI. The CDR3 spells CASSQRQGSSPLFF. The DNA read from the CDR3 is TGTGCCAGCAGCCAACGGCAGGGGAGTTCACCG.

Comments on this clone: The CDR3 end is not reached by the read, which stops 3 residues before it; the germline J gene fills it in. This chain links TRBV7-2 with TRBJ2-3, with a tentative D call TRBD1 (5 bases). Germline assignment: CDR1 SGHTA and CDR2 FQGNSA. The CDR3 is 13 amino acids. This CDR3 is CASSLVDRQPQYF. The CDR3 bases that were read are TGTGCCAGCAGCTTAGTCGATAGACAGCCG.

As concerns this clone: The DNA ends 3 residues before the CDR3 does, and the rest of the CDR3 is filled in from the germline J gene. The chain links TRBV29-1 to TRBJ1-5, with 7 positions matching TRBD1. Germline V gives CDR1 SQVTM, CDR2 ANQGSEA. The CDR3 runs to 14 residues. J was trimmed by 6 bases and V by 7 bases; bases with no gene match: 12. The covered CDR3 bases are TGCAGCGCCCGTCTGGGAGGGGGCGGTCAGCCC. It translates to CSARLGGGGQP. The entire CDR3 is CSARLGGGGQPQHF.

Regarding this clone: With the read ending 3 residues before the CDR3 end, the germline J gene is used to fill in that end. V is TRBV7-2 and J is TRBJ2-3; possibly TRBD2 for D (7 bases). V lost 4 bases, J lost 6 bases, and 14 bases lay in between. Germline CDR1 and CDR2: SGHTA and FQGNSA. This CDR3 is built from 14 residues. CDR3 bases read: TGTGCCAGCAGCTCAGAGGGGGGGAGGGATACG. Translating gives CASSSEGGRDT. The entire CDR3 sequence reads CASSSEGGRDTQYF.

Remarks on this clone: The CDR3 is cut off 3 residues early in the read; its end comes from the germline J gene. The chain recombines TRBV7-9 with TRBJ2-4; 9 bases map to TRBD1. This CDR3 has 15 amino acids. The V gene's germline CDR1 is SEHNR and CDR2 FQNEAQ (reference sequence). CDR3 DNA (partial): TGTGCCAGCAGCCAAGAGGGGACAGGGCTACAGCCT. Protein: CASSQEGTGLQP. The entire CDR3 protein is CASSQEGTGLQPQYF.

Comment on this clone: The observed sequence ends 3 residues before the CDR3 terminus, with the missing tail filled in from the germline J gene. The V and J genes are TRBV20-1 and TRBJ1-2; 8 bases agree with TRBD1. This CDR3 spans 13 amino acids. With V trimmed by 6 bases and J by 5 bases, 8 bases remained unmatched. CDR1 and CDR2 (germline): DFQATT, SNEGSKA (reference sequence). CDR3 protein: CSARDRSSYGYTF. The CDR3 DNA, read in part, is TGCAGTGCCAGGGACAGGTCTTCATATGGC.

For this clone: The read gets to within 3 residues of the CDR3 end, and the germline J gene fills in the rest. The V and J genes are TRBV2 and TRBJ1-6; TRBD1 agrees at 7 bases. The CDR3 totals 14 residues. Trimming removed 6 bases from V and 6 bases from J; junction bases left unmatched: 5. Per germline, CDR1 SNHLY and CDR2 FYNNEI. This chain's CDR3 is CASSPGQSNSPLHF. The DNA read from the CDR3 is TGTGCCAGCAGCCCGGGACAGAGTAATTCACCC.

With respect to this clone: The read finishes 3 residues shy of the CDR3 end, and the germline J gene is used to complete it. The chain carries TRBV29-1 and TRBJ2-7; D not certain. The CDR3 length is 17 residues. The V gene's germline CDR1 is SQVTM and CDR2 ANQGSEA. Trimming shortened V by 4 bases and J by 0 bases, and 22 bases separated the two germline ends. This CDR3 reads CSVVVVWQALSSYEQYF. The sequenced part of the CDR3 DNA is TGCAGCGTTGTTGTCGTGTGGCAGGCCTTGAGCTCCTACGAG.

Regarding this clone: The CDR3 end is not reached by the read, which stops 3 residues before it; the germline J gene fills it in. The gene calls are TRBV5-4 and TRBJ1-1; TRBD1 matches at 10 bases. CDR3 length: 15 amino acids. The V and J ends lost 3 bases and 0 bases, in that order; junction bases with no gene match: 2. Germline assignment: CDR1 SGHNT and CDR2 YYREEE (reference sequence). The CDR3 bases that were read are TGTGCCAGCAGCTGGGGACAGGGGTTGAACACTGAA. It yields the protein CASSWGQGLNTE. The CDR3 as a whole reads CASSWGQGLNTEAFF. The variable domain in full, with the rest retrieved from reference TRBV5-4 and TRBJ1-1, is ETGVTQSPTHLIKTRGQQVTLRCSSQSGHNTVSWYQQALGQGPQFIFQYYREEENGRGNFPPRFSGLQFPNYSSELNVNALELDDSALYLCASSWGQGLNTEAFFGQGTRLTVV.

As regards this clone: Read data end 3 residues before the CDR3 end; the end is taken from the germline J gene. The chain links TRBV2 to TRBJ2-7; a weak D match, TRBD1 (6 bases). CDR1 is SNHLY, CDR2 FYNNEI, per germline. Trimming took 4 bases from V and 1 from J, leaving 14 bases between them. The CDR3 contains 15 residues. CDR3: CASSVDRSPSYEQYF. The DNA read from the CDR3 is TGTGCCAGCAGTGTAGACAGGTCACCTTCCTACGAG.

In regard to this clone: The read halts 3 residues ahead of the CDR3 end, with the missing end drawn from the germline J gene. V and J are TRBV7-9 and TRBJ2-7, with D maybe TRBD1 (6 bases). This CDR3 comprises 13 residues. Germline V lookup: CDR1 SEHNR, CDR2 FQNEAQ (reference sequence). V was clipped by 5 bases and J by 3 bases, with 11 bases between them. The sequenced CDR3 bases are TGTGCCAGCAGCACCAGGACAGACTACGAG. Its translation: CASSTRTDYE. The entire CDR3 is CASSTRTDYEQYF. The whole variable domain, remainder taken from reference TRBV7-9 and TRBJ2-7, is DTGVSQNPRHKITKRGQNVTFRCDPISEHNRLYWYRQTLGQGPEFLTYFQNEAQLEKSRLLSDRFSAERPKGSFSTLEIQRTEQGDSAMYLCASSTRTDYEQYFGPGTRLTVT.

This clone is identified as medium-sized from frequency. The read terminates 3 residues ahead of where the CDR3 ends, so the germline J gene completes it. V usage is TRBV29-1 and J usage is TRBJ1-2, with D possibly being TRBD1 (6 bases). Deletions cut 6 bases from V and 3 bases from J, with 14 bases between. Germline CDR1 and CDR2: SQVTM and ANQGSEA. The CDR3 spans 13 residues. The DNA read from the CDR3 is TGCAGCGTAGATCCGACAGGCCACTATGGC. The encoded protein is CSVDPTGHYG. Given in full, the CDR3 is CSVDPTGHYGYTF.